The 28 T cell receptor beta chains listed next were all sequenced from one sample in a study of blood T cell repertoires in COVID-19. TCRdb's table, derived via immunoSEQ multiplex PCR, lists solely in-frame clones and lacks some. The profile shows fewer than 500,000 clones, approximately 90% of them singletons. Sequencing was carried out using peripheral blood. These receptors were obtained from a man younger than 35 with COVID-19, enrolled during active disease.

The chain combines TRBV29-1 with TRBJ2-3, with a tentative D call TRBD2 (6 bases). The length of the CDR3 is 13 residues. Germline loops: CDR1 SQVTM, CDR2 ANQGSEA. Trimming took off 2 bases at V and 4 bases at J, with 10 bases between the two ends. The CDR3 is CSVETSSADTQYF. The CDR3 DNA reads TGCAGCGTTGAAACTAGCTCGGCAGATACGCAGTATTTT.

The V and J genes are TRBV7-9 and TRBJ2-1, with TRBD1 matching over 10 bases. The CDR3 runs to 16 residues. CDR1 and CDR2 from the germline V gene are SEHNR and FQNEAQ (reference sequence). Trimming at V came to 2 bases and at J to 2 bases, leaving 3 bases not matched to a gene. The CDR3 DNA is TGTGCCAGCAGCTTAAGTGGGACAGGGGCCTACAATGAGCAGTTCTTC. It encodes CASSLSGTGAYNEQFF.

The chain uses TRBV3-1 (or the pseudogene TRBV3-2) and TRBJ2-7; possible D gene TRBD1, 6 bases. Germline V CDR1 and CDR2: LGHDT, YNNKEL (reference sequence). Trimming removed 5 bases from V and 6 bases from J, with 23 bases in between. The CDR3 runs to 16 residues. The DNA of the CDR3 is TGTGCCAGCAGCGCACACGAATTGGGGGCTAGGGGCGAGCAGTACTTC. This codes for CASSAHELGARGEQYF.

The gene calls are TRBV2 and TRBJ1-1; D not resolved. Trimming cost V 4 bases and J 4 bases, with 4 bases left between them. Germline assignment: CDR1 SNHLY and CDR2 FYNNEI. The CDR3 has 11 residues. CDR3 bases: TGTGCCAGCAGTGCCTCCACTGAAGCTTTCTTT. Its translation: CASSASTEAFF.

In this sample, this clone turned up a few times. This sequence joins TRBV11-3 and TRBJ1-6, with 9 nucleotides matching TRBD1. Trimming at V came to 2 bases and at J to 10 bases, leaving 6 bases not matched to a gene. The CDR3 totals 15 residues. From germline, CDR1 is SGHNT and CDR2 YENEEA. This chain's CDR3 is CASSLSRQGVSPLHF. CDR3 DNA: TGTGCCAGCAGCTTAAGCCGACAGGGGGTCTCACCCCTCCACTTT.

This clone appeared once. V usage is TRBV25-1 and J usage is TRBJ1-1, with TRBD1 as a possible D gene (6 bases). Trimming shortened V by 9 bases and J by 8 bases, and 16 bases separated the two germline ends. CDR1 and CDR2 (germline): MGHDK, SYGVNS. The CDR3 covers 12 residues. The chain's CDR3 is CASKQGWAEAFF. The CDR3 nucleotides read TGTGCCAGTAAACAGGGATGGGCCGAAGCTTTCTTT.

This sequence joins TRBV19 and TRBJ2-1; the match to TRBD2 covers 12 bases. The J segment lost 6 bases and the V segment lost 0 bases, leaving 6 bases of the junction unmatched. The CDR3 length is 17 residues. Germline loops: CDR1 LNHDA, CDR2 SQIVND (reference sequence). CDR3: CASSIEPSGGAFNEQFF. The DNA for the CDR3 is TGTGCCAGTAGTATAGAGCCTAGCGGGGGGGCCTTCAATGAGCAGTTCTTC. Looking up the rest from reference TRBV19 and TRBJ2-1 gives the full variable domain: DGGITQSPKYLFRKEGQNVTLSCEQNLNHDAMYWYRQDPGQGLRLIYYSQIVNDFQKGDIAEGYSVSREKKESFPLTVTSAQKNPTAFYLCASSIEPSGGAFNEQFFGPGTRLTVL.

This chain uses TRBV6-1 with TRBJ1-2; TRBD1 might be the D (5 bases). V dropped 0 bases and J dropped 1 base, with 12 bases sitting between them. Germline V gives CDR1 MNHNS, CDR2 SASEGT. The CDR3 has 16 residues. DNA for the CDR3: TGTGCCAGCAGTGAAGCGCGGGGCCATAGTAACTATGGCTACACCTTC. Its protein product is CASSEARGHSNYGYTF.

The rearrangement uses TRBV3-1 (or the pseudogene TRBV3-2) and TRBJ2-5, with 7 positions matching TRBD2. The V segment lost 3 bases and the J segment 5 bases; nucleotides outside the gene matches: 9. The CDR3 is 15 residues long. CDR1 LGHDT and CDR2 YNNKEL come from the germline V gene (reference sequence). CDR3 DNA: TGTGCCAGCAGCCAGGCGGCGGGAGTGTGGGAGACCCAGTACTTC. Its protein product is CASSQAAGVWETQYF.

The rearrangement uses TRBV6-2 or TRBV6-3 and TRBJ2-2; 15 nucleotides align to TRBD2. After removal of 5 bases from V and 6 bases from J, the junction contained 7 bases not matched to a gene. The CDR3 is made up of 17 amino acids. Per the germline V gene, CDR1 is MNHEY and CDR2 is SVGEGT. The CDR3 DNA reads as TGTGCCAGCAGTCAAGGACTAGCGGGGGGGATCGCCGGGGAGCTGTTTTTT. Translated, it gives CASSQGLAGGIAGELFF.

The chain has TRBV11-2 and TRBJ2-7; D unclear. Germline V gives CDR1 SGHAT, CDR2 FQNNGV. CDR3 length: 14 residues. The V gene lost 2 bases and the J gene lost 2 bases, with 10 bases spanning the gap. In DNA, the CDR3 is TGTGCCAGCAGCTTAACCTATGTAGCCTACGAGCAGTACTTC. Its translation: CASSLTYVAYEQYF.

The chain combines TRBV12-3 or TRBV12-4 with TRBJ1-6, with D perhaps TRBD1 (6 bases). V lost 7 bases, J lost 14 bases, and 12 bases lay in between. The CDR3 sequence is 11 residues long. The CDR3 here is CASTEKGALHF. In DNA form, the CDR3 reads TGTGCCAGCACGGAGAAGGGGGCCCTCCACTTT.

The table lists this clone with a few counts. The chain links TRBV6-5 to TRBJ2-5; 12 bases fit TRBD2. Germline CDR1 MNHEY, CDR2 SVGAGI. The CDR3 length is 15 residues. V trimming: 5 bases; J trimming: 5 bases; junction bases outside the gene matches: 6. The CDR3 DNA is TGTGCCAGCAGTAAACTAGCGGGAGGTGTGGAGACCCAGTACTTC. It yields the protein CASSKLAGGVETQYF.

The chain joins TRBV20-1 to TRBJ2-7; 9 bases are a match to TRBD2. CDR1 and CDR2 (germline): DFQATT, SNEGSKA (reference sequence). CDR3 size: 13 residues. J lost 3 bases, V lost 3 bases, and 3 bases had no gene match. CDR3 nucleotides: TGCAGTGCTAGTTCTAGCGGGGACTACGAGCAGTACTTC. This codes for CSASSSGDYEQYF.

The chain couples TRBV27 to TRBJ2-1; 10 bases are shared with TRBD2. The junction had 8 bases not matched to a gene; V was cut back by 6 bases and J by 0 bases. Germline CDR1 MNHEY, CDR2 SMNVEV (reference sequence). The CDR3 length is 17 residues. The CDR3 is CASRNTAGGASYNEQFF. CDR3 nucleotides: TGTGCCAGCAGAAACACAGCGGGAGGGGCCTCCTACAATGAGCAGTTCTTC.

The chain employs TRBV28 and TRBJ2-7, with 7 nucleotides matching TRBD1. From germline, CDR1 is MDHEN and CDR2 SYDVKM. V was pared by 5 bases and J by 0 bases, with 7 bases of the junction left unmatched. The CDR3 loop spans 15 amino acids. The CDR3 loop reads CASSPPDRTSYEQYF. As DNA, the CDR3 is TGTGCCAGCAGTCCCCCGGACAGGACCTCCTACGAGCAGTACTTC.

The V and J genes are TRBV18 and TRBJ2-7, with 7 bases matching TRBD1. The CDR3 is 15 amino acids. From germline, CDR1 is KGHSH and CDR2 LQKENI. V shed 5 bases, J shed 2 bases, and the junction held 9 bases outside the gene matches. CDR3 loop: CASSSGQTNPYEQYF. The CDR3 bases are TGTGCCAGCTCATCGGGACAGACCAACCCCTACGAGCAGTACTTC.

J is TRBJ1-6 and V is TRBV5-6; 7 positions agree with TRBD1. V shed 1 base and J 5 bases; nucleotides not matched to a gene: 3. Germline CDR1 SGHDT, CDR2 YYEEEE. The CDR3 length is 15 residues. CDR3 in amino acids: CASSLPGGNNSPLHF. CDR3 in DNA: TGTGCCAGCAGCTTGCCAGGGGGGAATAATTCACCCCTCCACTTT.

Only one count was recorded for this clone. This chain joins TRBV5-5 and TRBJ2-1, with D unclear. Trimming stripped 0 bases from V and 8 bases from J, with 6 bases between. CDR3 length: 12 amino acids. Germline V gene sequence: CDR1 SGHKS, CDR2 YYEKEE (reference sequence). The CDR3 reads CASSLGGHEQFF. The CDR3 DNA sequence: TGTGCCAGCAGCTTGGGTGGGCATGAGCAGTTCTTC. The full variable domain, rest sourced from reference TRBV5-5 and TRBJ2-1, is DAGVTQSPTHLIKTRGQQVTLRCSPISGHKSVSWYQQVLGQGPQFIFQYYEKEERGRGNFPDRFSARQFPNYSSELNVNALLLGDSALYLCASSLGGHEQFFGPGTRLTVL.

This sequence joins TRBV28 and TRBJ1-2, with D unresolved. Germline assignment: CDR1 MDHEN and CDR2 SYDVKM. V was shortened by 6 bases and J by 0 bases, with 8 bases between the two germline ends. The CDR3 extends over 13 amino acids. The CDR3 sequence is CASRRSANYGYTF. The CDR3 region has the DNA TGTGCCAGCAGACGTTCAGCTAACTATGGCTACACCTTC.

The chain links TRBV21-1 to TRBJ1-2. TRBV21-1 is designated a pseudogene. The CDR3 is 13 residues long. The CDR3 nucleotides are TGTGCCAGCAGCAAATTCCCCTCGGGTGGCTACACCTTC. Translating it yields CASSKFPSGGYTF.

The chain's CDR3 is CATSPKLAEKETQYF. CDR3 sequence (DNA): TGTGCCACCAGCCCTAAATTAGCGGAGAAAGAGACCCAGTACTTC. The genes are TRBV15 and TRBJ2-5, with a possible D match to TRBD2 (6 bases). The CDR3 covers 15 residues. Germline V gene sequence: CDR1 LNHNV, CDR2 YYDKDF (reference sequence). V was trimmed by 5 bases and J by 3 bases, leaving 16 bases between them. The whole variable domain, remainder taken from reference TRBV15 and TRBJ2-5, is DAMVIQNPRYQVTQFGKPVTLSCSQTLNHNVMYWYQQKSSQAPKLLFHYYDKDFNNEADTPDNFQSRRPNTSFCFLDIRSPGLGDTAMYLCATSPKLAEKETQYFGPGTRLLVL.

This rearrangement joins TRBV7-9 to TRBJ1-3; 8 positions match TRBD1. The CDR3 is 15 residues long. CDR1 is SEHNR, CDR2 FQNEAQ, per germline (reference sequence). J lost 4 bases, V lost 7 bases, and 9 bases had no gene match. As DNA, the CDR3 is TGTGCCAGCAACTTGCCAGGGGGCATAGGAAACACCATATATTTT. Translation gives CASNLPGGIGNTIYF.

The chain is built from TRBV6-5 and TRBJ2-1; 8 bases match TRBD1. The CDR3 covers 13 residues. J was trimmed by 8 bases and V by 7 bases; bases with no gene match: 7. Germline CDR1 and CDR2: MNHEY and SVGAGI. The CDR3 sequence: CASTSPGGYEQFF. The CDR3 DNA follows: TGTGCCAGCACCTCACCAGGGGGCTATGAGCAGTTCTTC.

This chain links TRBV6-1 with TRBJ1-2, with D uncertain. The CDR3 sequence is 13 residues long. V was trimmed by 2 bases and J by 4 bases, leaving 8 bases between them. CDR1 and CDR2 (germline): MNHNS, SASEGT. CDR3 DNA: TGTGCCAGCAGTGAAACTGTTTCCTATGGCTACACCTTC. Protein sequence: CASSETVSYGYTF.

This chain joins TRBV19 and TRBJ1-5, with a possible D match to TRBD1 (6 bases). V gave up 1 base and J gave up 2 bases, with 9 bases separating them. The CDR3 consists of 15 residues. Germline values: CDR1 LNHDA, CDR2 SQIVND (reference sequence). The CDR3 here is CASSIGGQGNQPQHF. The DNA for the CDR3 is TGTGCCAGTAGTATAGGGGGGCAGGGCAATCAGCCCCAGCATTTT.

The V and J genes are TRBV11-3 and TRBJ2-5; 8 bases match TRBD2. With 1 base clipped from V and 5 bases from J, the junction kept 6 bases outside the gene matches. Germline CDR1 and CDR2: SGHNT and YENEEA. The length of the CDR3 is 15 residues. The CDR3 loop reads CASSLAGGATETQYF. The CDR3 DNA reads TGTGCCAGCAGCTTAGCGGGAGGGGCGACCGAGACCCAGTACTTC.

V and J are TRBV6-5 and TRBJ1-2; 9 bases are a match to TRBD1. CDR3 length: 13 amino acids. V shed 7 bases and J 8 bases; nucleotides not matched to a gene: 8. Germline assignment: CDR1 MNHEY and CDR2 SVGAGI. CDR3 residues: CASTTGQGLGYTF. The CDR3 region has the DNA TGTGCCAGCACCACCGGACAGGGGTTAGGCTACACCTTC.